This TCR beta chain was retrieved from a study of cytotoxic CD8 clonotypes in ibrutinib-treated CLL. CDR1 is LGHNA, CDR2 YNFKEQ, per germline. Trimming removed 0 bases from V and 2 bases from J, with 11 bases in between. The length of the CDR3 is 16 residues. This clone was seen more than once but under ten times. Antigen unknown. The assay was immunoSEQ multiplex PCR, and TCRdb's table has in-frame clones only and misses some. This repertoire shows some 47,000 clones, more than 55% found once; its top ten account for about 27%. Study-level results: In sustained-remission versus progressing patients, sampling times differed.

The rearrangement joins TRBV4-2 to TRBJ1-3; tentative D call: TRBD1 (6 bases). Sequenced material: PBMCs, taken after 24 months of ibrutinib treatment. The sequence was collected from a human donor with chronic lymphocytic leukemia. CDR3 loop: CASSQDRSGAGNTIYF. Written as DNA, the CDR3 is TGTGCCAGCAGCCAAGATAGGTCAGGGGCTGGAAACACCATATATTTT.